The sequence of this T cell receptor beta chain was determined in a study of breast tumors, draining lymph nodes, adjacent tissues. Regarding the study as a whole: Data only fit, rather than demonstrated, lymph node origin of most tumor T cells. Compared with basal-like, luminal-like tumors shared significantly more repertoire with nontumor tissue. Tumor TCR diversity was below lymph nodes but above nontumor tissue.

Axillary draining lymph nodes of breast cancer patients supplied the node samples. MiXCR was run by TCRdb on the multiplex PCR reads, yielding one entry per CDR3 protein. The sample has over 200,000 distinct CDR3 sequences; roughly 30% are singletons. Note on this clonotype: Antigen: not known.

The TCR was taken from a female donor with breast cancer. Some clones in this sample may be carry-over from other donors' samples. The sequencing input was axillary lymph node tissue.

The chain's CDR3 is CASSTGQPNAGYTF. The CDR3 DNA follows: TGTGCCAGCAGCACGGGACAGCCGAATGCTGGCTACACCTTC. J is TRBJ1-2 and V is TRBV7-9; 7 nucleotides align to TRBD1. The CDR3 has 14 residues. V shed 5 bases and J 7 bases; nucleotides not matched to a gene: 10. CDR1 is SEHNR and CDR2 is FQNEAQ in the germline V gene (reference sequence).